This section outlines one T cell receptor beta chain sequence together with its context. Its antigen is not known. This sample was included in a study of shared clonotypes between healthy human individuals. Study-wide findings and caveats: Clonotype sharing among donors was expected to depend on sequencing depth.

Both subsets, CD45RA+ naive and CD45RA-negative memory, were split from the CD4+ cells. Per the original data handling: Filtering differed because ImmunoSEQ produced junction-only sequences that carried no quality scores. Data came from immunoSEQ multiplex PCR; TCRdb stores just in-frame clones and leaves some out. The V and J calls and clone size are taken from that table; D and trimming were inferred from the DNA. The table includes about 1 million clones, roughly 80% detected once. CDR3 length: 12 amino acids. Looked up from germline, CDR1 is SNHLY and CDR2 is FYNNEI. The V end was cut by 9 bases, the J end by 6 bases, with 14 bases between.

The origin of this receptor is a young man in good health. The chain has TRBV2 and TRBJ1-2; possibly TRBD1 for D (6 bases). Source material: memory CD4+ T cells sorted from blood. This sample's subset: CD45RA-negative fraction. The CDR3: CASDQGFNGYTF. The CDR3, as DNA: TGTGCCAGTGATCAGGGGTTTAATGGCTACACCTTC.